Listed here are 6 T cell receptor beta chains from one sample, sequenced in a study of blood T cell repertoires in COVID-19 (dated by TCRdb to 2020 to 2022). Libraries came from the immunoSEQ multiplex PCR assay. This is the immuneACCESS table as TCRdb keeps it, with only in-frame sequences that have V and J called. A part of the clones is gone; compared with another copy, unresolved V genes explain less than half, and the rest is unexplained. The sample records 96,000 or so clones, roughly nine tenths of which are singletons. The ten most abundant clones make up approximately 1.7% of the sample. The sample comprised peripheral blood. The receptor source for this set is a man in his 60s with acute or convalescent COVID-19.

The gene calls are TRBV3-1 (or the pseudogene TRBV3-2) and TRBJ2-2; 13 nucleotides line up with TRBD2. The CDR3 length is 15 residues. Unmatched junction bases numbered 3, after V lost 7 bases and J lost 4 bases. Germline V gives CDR1 LGHDT, CDR2 YNNKEL (reference sequence). CDR3 nucleotide sequence: TGTGCCAGCACTGGGACTAGCGGGACCACCGGGGAGCTGTTTTTT. Amino acid sequence: CASTGTSGTTGELFF.

The genes are TRBV20-1 and TRBJ2-1, with 8 bases aligning to TRBD2. CDR3 length: 15 amino acids. Trimming at V came to 3 bases and at J to 0 bases, leaving 4 bases not matched to a gene. The germline V gene has CDR1 DFQATT and CDR2 SNEGSKA (reference sequence). CDR3 bases: TGCAGTGCTAGTAAAGCGGGAGTCTCCTACAATGAGCAGTTCTTC. This gives the protein CSASKAGVSYNEQFF.

The chain is built from TRBV19 and TRBJ1-2; 8 bases match TRBD1. There are 15 residues in the CDR3. The V segment lost 2 bases and the J segment 4 bases; nucleotides outside the gene matches: 6. Germline CDR1 and CDR2: LNHDA and SQIVND (reference sequence). The CDR3 nucleotides read TGTGCCAGTAGTATACTGGACAGGGTTAGCTATGGCTACACCTTC. The encoded protein is CASSILDRVSYGYTF.

The chain combines TRBV5-1 with TRBJ1-1; 8 nucleotides align to TRBD1. The junction had 5 bases not matched to a gene; V was cut back by 3 bases and J by 4 bases. CDR1 and CDR2 from the germline V gene are SGHRS and YFSETQ. This CDR3 is built from 14 residues. The CDR3, as DNA: TGCGCCAGCAGCTGGACAGGGACGATCACTGAAGCTTTCTTT. It is translated as CASSWTGTITEAFF.

J is TRBJ1-2 and V is TRBV6-6; 7 bases are a match to TRBD1. Germline CDR1 is MNHNY and CDR2 is SVGAGI (reference sequence). The V segment lost 2 bases and the J segment 2 bases; nucleotides outside the gene matches: 2. The CDR3 is 14 amino acids. The CDR3 DNA sequence: TGTGCCAGCAGTTACACAGGGGCAAACTATGGCTACACCTTC. It specifies CASSYTGANYGYTF.

J is TRBJ2-1 and V is TRBV25-1, with 11 bases fitting TRBD2. With 3 bases clipped from V and 8 bases from J, the junction kept 6 bases outside the gene matches. The CDR3 runs 15 residues. Germline V gene data show CDR1 as MGHDK and CDR2 as SYGVNS. CDR3 DNA: TGTGCCAGCAGTGATAGCGGGAGGGCCCTCTATGAGCAGTTCTTC. It translates to CASSDSGRALYEQFF.